This TCR beta chain was sequenced in a study of blood T cell repertoires in COVID-19. Study-level information: Whether acute or convalescent, the COVID-19 samples came from the United States, Italy and Spain.

Clones were read by immunoSEQ multiplex PCR, and TCRdb kept only the in-frame ones, dropping some. Here the sample spans about 250,000 clones, around 86% being singletons. The recovered donors of Cohort 3 showed two negative PCRs, clearance, or symptom resolution. This CDR3 spans 16 amino acids. CDR1 and CDR2 (germline): SGHRS, YFSETQ. The J segment lost 7 bases and the V segment lost 2 bases, leaving 10 bases of the junction unmatched. The sequenced sample consisted of PBMCs or T cells enriched from blood (not recorded which). This receptor was obtained from a man aged 35-49 years who had recovered from COVID-19. The chain recombines TRBV5-1 with TRBJ2-1; 9 bases match TRBD2. CDR3 coding DNA: TGCGCCAGCAGCTTTTTAGCGGGAGCGTCAAGGAATGAGCAGTTCTTC. This codes for CASSFLAGASRNEQFF.